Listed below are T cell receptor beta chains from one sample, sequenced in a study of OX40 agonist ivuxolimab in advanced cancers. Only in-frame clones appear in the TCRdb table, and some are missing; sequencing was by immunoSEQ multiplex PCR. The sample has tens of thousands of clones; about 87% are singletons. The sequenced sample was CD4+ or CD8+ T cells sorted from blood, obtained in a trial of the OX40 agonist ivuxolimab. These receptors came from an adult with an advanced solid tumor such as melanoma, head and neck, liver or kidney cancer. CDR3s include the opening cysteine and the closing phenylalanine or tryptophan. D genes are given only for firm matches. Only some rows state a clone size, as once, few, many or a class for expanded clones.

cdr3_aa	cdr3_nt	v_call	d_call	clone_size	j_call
CATSAVIAHSDTQYF	TGTGCCACCAGCGCGGTAATCGCCCATTCAGATACGCAGTATTTT	TRBV15	.	.	TRBJ2-3
CAWSVWRETQYF	TGTGCCTGGAGTGTGTGGAGAGAGACCCAGTACTTC	TRBV30	.	.	TRBJ2-5
CASSVSGQGANYEQYF	TGTGCCAGCAGCGTAAGCGGCCAGGGGGCAAACTACGAGCAGTACTTC	TRBV9	TRBD1	.	TRBJ2-7
CAIRTGAPSYNEQFF	TGTGCCATCAGGACAGGGGCCCCTTCCTACAATGAGCAGTTCTTC	TRBV10-3	TRBD1	few	TRBJ2-1
CASSSVGEIFYEQYF	TGTGCCAGCAGTTCCGTGGGAGAGATTTTCTACGAGCAGTACTTC	TRBV6-5	.	.	TRBJ2-7
CASSLPGGRYNEQFF	TGTGCCAGCAGCTTGCCGGGAGGCCGATACAATGAGCAGTTCTTC	TRBV5-4	TRBD2	.	TRBJ2-1
CASSPTHETQYF	TGTGCCAGCTCCCCTACGCACGAGACCCAGTACTTC	TRBV18	.	.	TRBJ2-5
CASSLSVRDTEAFF	TGCGCCAGCAGCTTGTCGGTAAGGGACACTGAAGCTTTCTTT	TRBV5-1	.	.	TRBJ1-1
CASSPGSSSYEQYF	TGTGCCAGCAGCCCGGGATCGTCCTCCTACGAGCAGTACTTC	TRBV11-2	.	.	TRBJ2-7
CASSLDRTGYQETQYF	TGTGCCAGCAGCTTAGATCGGACAGGGTACCAAGAGACCCAGTACTTC	TRBV11-2	TRBD1	.	TRBJ2-5
CASSLAGLAGGNEQYF	TGCGCCAGCAGCTTGGCGGGACTAGCGGGGGGGAACGAGCAGTACTTC	TRBV5-1	TRBD2	.	TRBJ2-7
CASSVSWGWVETQYF	TGTGCCAGCAGCGTGAGCTGGGGTTGGGTAGAGACCCAGTACTTC	TRBV9	.	.	TRBJ2-5
CASTTGGDGNQPQHF	TGTGCCAGCACCACTGGGGGAGATGGGAATCAGCCCCAGCATTTT	TRBV28	.	.	TRBJ1-5
CASSLIAGEGQPQHF	TGTGCCAGCAGCTTAATTGCCGGGGAGGGTCAGCCCCAGCATTTT	TRBV7-8	.	.	TRBJ1-5
CSGRQSRNTEAFF	TGCAGCGGCCGACAGTCTCGGAACACTGAAGCTTTCTTT	TRBV29-1	.	.	TRBJ1-1
CASAEQSTYEQYF	TGTGCCAGCGCAGAGCAGTCTACCTACGAGCAGTACTTC	TRBV25-1	.	.	TRBJ2-7